This T cell receptor beta chain was retrieved from a study of shared clonotypes between healthy human individuals (TCRdb year 2020). A note on the overall study: The cohort included a few men and a couple of women between 18 and 49 years of age. Each donor's leukapheresis produced roughly between roughly 0.85 and 10 billion PBMCs. To estimate repertoire size and how much clonotype sharing occurs between individuals, the study deeply sequenced the blood TCR repertoires of about five healthy adults. For each donor, three plates each were used for CD4 naive and CD4 memory, two plates were used for CD8 naive, and one plate was used for CD8 memory. Different laboratories and diverse techniques were used to prepare libraries and sequence TCR repertoires, to increase sequencing depth and limit assay-specific biases. The paper's findings and limits, for the study overall: Pairwise subsampling led to the expectation that sequencing depth would affect the degree of clonotype sharing among donors. Higher generation probabilities were observed for clonotypes shared by all four sorted-subset donors than for non-shared clonotypes. Sharing across a handful of donors was observed for about 5% of naive CD4, about 3.2% of naive CD8, roughly 2.4% of memory CD4, and roughly 0.43% of memory CD8 clonotypes. Sampling was limited to blood, and TCR repertoires in tissue likely differ from TCR repertoires in blood. The small number of donors limited the genetic and exposure-history diversity represented. Larger estimated clonotype richness was generally found for naive subsets than for memory subsets. Incomplete sequencing was indicated by rarefaction of sorted-subset datasets, despite the large sequencing depth.

CD8 naive samples were obtained by positive selection for CCR7 among CD45RO-negative cells, yielding a CD45RA+CCR7+ population from which TemRA cells were excluded. The donors were healthy, HIV-negative adults who had no recently reported acute infections or vaccinations. All donors were Caucasian adults living in Nashville, Tennessee, USA. Blood was obtained by leukapheresis, after which PBMCs were separated by Ficoll-Histopaque density gradient centrifugation and cryopreserved in liquid nitrogen vapor phase. Analytical flow cytometry was used to check the purity and quantity of each magnetically sorted T cell population. Genomic DNA was isolated from each sorted fraction and quantified by UV absorbance on a Nanodrop 2000c. Turning to this clone: Its antigen is currently not known. No much larger clone is present one base from it, and per-base qualities are unavailable. In the same sample, other DNA sequences code for this CDR3.

TCR CDR3 regions were amplified from genomic DNA by multiplex PCR using the deep immunoSEQ assay. Extracted genomic DNA from each cell subset was distributed evenly across all wells of several immunoSEQ 96-well plates, and each plate was treated as a replicate. For sorted subsets, about 200 ng genomic DNA, equal to about 30,000 T cell genomes, was loaded into each replicate PCR. Purified libraries were quantified with a Qubit 3.0 fluorometer, sized on a Bioanalyzer 2100, and re-quantified with the KAPA Library Quantification kit. A separate single-read 150-cycle Illumina NextSeq 550 flow cell was used to sequence each immunoSEQ 96-well plate. As for the authors' bioinformatics: Because the immunoSEQ output held only junctional sequences and lacked quality scores, the filtering could not match the filtering applied to full-length reads. Sequences were annotated with PyIR, a Python wrapper for IgBLAST v1.9, using IMGT germline references to assign V/J genes and CDR3. Reads with weak V/J assignments (E-value above 1e-6), missing CDR3, stop codons, out-of-frame junctions, or ambiguous translated residues were removed. V3J clonotypes were defined by identical inferred V gene, J gene, and CDR3 amino acid sequence. Percentage overlap between repertoires was calculated by dividing the number of shared unique clonotypes by the size of the smaller repertoire. Richness of each repertoire was evaluated using RTK rarefaction, the Chao1 estimator, and Recon v2.1 estimates of unobserved clonotypes. OLGA was used to compute generation probabilities for all TCRbeta clonotypes that the gDNA method yielded from four donors. TCRdb took over this immuneACCESS table, retaining in-frame rearrangements with V and J assigned. Such tables are incomplete; in checked studies, under half of the missing clones stem from an unresolved V gene, and the remainder is unexplained. Clone size and V and J calls were adopted from that table, with D and trimming inferred from the DNA. The sample table holds about 2.1 million clones, of which 93% were seen once. The leading ten clones occupy less than 2% of the sample.

V is pared back by 2 bases and J by 1 base, with 0 bases lying between the germline termini. CDR1 SEHNR and CDR2 FQNEAQ were looked up in the germline V gene (reference sequence). Including the terminal cysteine and phenylalanine, the CDR3 comprises 12 residues. Left in the record is the CDR3 DNA by itself, 36 bases read in frame from the first base. The sequenced material came from naive CD8+ T cells from PBMCs. Per the publication, the cell subset or site label means: CD45RA+CCR7+. The receptor's source is a young man in good health. Some clones in this sample may be carry-over from other donors' samples. The chain couples TRBV7-9 to TRBJ1-5, with an unclear D gene assignment. The DNA sequence follows: TGTGCCAGCAGCTTAAGCAATCAGCCCCAGCATTTT. It translates as CASSLSNQPQHF.